The rows below give T cell receptor beta chains drawn from one sample of a study of T-cell memory formation after mild COVID-19. TCRdb reprocessed the 5' RACE reads with MiXCR, giving one entry per CDR3 protein. The sample holds 140,000 to 150,000 distinct CDR3 sequences, under 30% seen once. The source material was PBMCs or a T cell subset sorted from them (not recorded which). The receptor source for this set is an adult woman who had mild COVID-19 (a few samples of this study predate the infection). Cell type and time point are not known. Both conserved end residues are part of each CDR3. Fields, in order: J gene, D gene, V gene, clone size, CDR3 length, CDR3 protein, CDR3 DNA. D genes are given only for firm matches. The size entry is marked missing in some rows and otherwise reads once, few, many or a size class.

>TRBJ1-2|.|TRBV5-1|.|14
CASSPRETGHGYTF
TGCGCCAGCAGCCCGAGAGAAACAGGGCATGGCTACACCTTC
>TRBJ2-1|TRBD1|TRBV5-6|few|14
CASTIMRGRHEQFF
TGTGCCAGCACCATAATGAGGGGGCGCCATGAGCAGTTCTTC
>TRBJ2-1|.|TRBV6-5|.|15
CASSYVVGRYNEQFF
TGTGCCAGCAGTTACGTGGTGGGGCGGTACAATGAGCAGTTCTTC
>TRBJ2-1|TRBD2|TRBV7-6|.|14
CASSLSGDYNEQFF
TGTGCCAGCAGTCTTAGCGGGGACTACAATGAGCAGTTCTTC
>TRBJ2-7|.|TRBV29-1|few|13
CSVERDGSYEQYF
TGCAGCGTTGAACGGGACGGTTCCTACGAGCAGTACTTC
>TRBJ2-1|.|TRBV15|.|13
CATSRGTYNEQFF
TGTGCCACCAGCAGAGGGACGTACAATGAGCAGTTCTTC
>TRBJ2-7|.|TRBV7-9|few|13
CASSPPGTYEQYF
TGTGCCAGCAGCCCCCCCGGGACCTACGAGCAGTACTTC
>TRBJ2-2|.|TRBV5-1|.|13
CASSVLRGRELFF
TGCGCCAGCAGCGTACTCCGGGGTCGGGAGCTGTTTTTT
>TRBJ2-1|TRBD2|TRBV9|.|14
CASSVASGGAWQFF
TGTGCCAGCAGCGTAGCTTCCGGGGGGGCCTGGCAGTTCTTC
>TRBJ2-7|.|TRBV5-1|.|12
CASNAGAGEQYF
TGCGCCAGCAATGCGGGGGCGGGCGAGCAGTACTTC
>TRBJ2-1|TRBD2|TRBV24-1|.|17
CATSDHVAGEVYNEQFF
TGTGCCACCAGTGACCATGTAGCGGGAGAGGTCTACAATGAGCAGTTCTTC
>TRBJ1-1|.|TRBV29-1|.|12
CSVEEDRLRAFF
TGCAGCGTTGAAGAAGACAGGTTAAGGGCTTTCTTT
>TRBJ2-7|.|TRBV5-5|medium-sized|13
CASSLPPEDEQYF
TGTGCCAGCAGCTTGCCCCCTGAGGACGAGCAGTACTTC
>TRBJ2-1|TRBD2|TRBV18|.|16
CASSPPSGSSYNEQFF
TGTGCCAGCTCACCACCGAGCGGGAGCTCCTACAATGAGCAGTTCTTC
>TRBJ2-7|.|TRBV20-1|few|15
CSVPTARVRAYEQYF
TGCAGTGTCCCGACAGCAAGGGTGAGAGCCTACGAGCAGTACTTC
>TRBJ2-7|TRBD2|TRBV9|few|18
CASSPTLGGGRAPGEQYF
TGTGCCAGCAGCCCCACCCTCGGGGGCGGGAGGGCCCCTGGCGAGCAGTACTTC
>TRBJ1-1|.|TRBV7-9|many|12
CASSSAGTEAFF
TGTGCCAGCAGCTCCGCGGGGACTGAAGCTTTCTTT
>TRBJ2-2|.|TRBV3-1|.|16
CASSQDGTANTGELFF
TGTGCCAGCAGCCAAGATGGAACAGCGAACACCGGGGAGCTGTTTTTT
>TRBJ1-1|.|TRBV5-1|few|15
CASSLTGRGVTEAFF
TGCGCCAGCAGCTTGACAGGGAGGGGTGTCACTGAAGCTTTCTTT
>TRBJ2-7|TRBD2|TRBV10-3|.|15
CAISESLAGGHEQYF
TGTGCCATCAGTGAGTCGCTAGCGGGGGGGCACGAGCAGTACTTC
>TRBJ1-2|.|TRBV27|.|15
CASSLWGGDDYGYTF
TGTGCCAGCAGTTTATGGGGAGGGGATGACTATGGCTACACCTTC
>TRBJ2-1|.|TRBV7-3|.|15
CASSRLRGTNNEQFF
TGTGCCAGCAGCCGTCTGAGGGGGACGAACAATGAGCAGTTCTTC
>TRBJ1-1|.|TRBV6-5|.|15
CASSYSKGMNTEAFF
TGTGCCAGCAGTTACTCGAAGGGGATGAACACTGAAGCTTTCTTT
>TRBJ1-5|.|TRBV15|.|15
CATSTDRHVNQPQHF
TGTGCCACCAGCACGGATCGCCACGTCAATCAGCCCCAGCATTTT
>TRBJ2-1|.|TRBV7-9|.|16
CASSSGGGPLYNEQFF
TGTGCCAGCAGCTCCGGGGGAGGACCCCTCTACAATGAGCAGTTCTTC
>TRBJ1-1|TRBD1|TRBV11-3|once|14
CASSLVAGGTEAFF
TGTGCCAGCAGCTTAGTGGCAGGGGGCACTGAAGCTTTCTTT
>TRBJ2-3|TRBD1|TRBV4-1|few|15
CASSPPGQATDTQYF
TGCGCCAGCAGCCCGCCGGGACAGGCGACAGATACGCAGTATTTT
>TRBJ2-1|TRBD2|TRBV7-9|few|17
CASSSLAGLADYNEQFF
TGTGCCAGCAGCTCCCTCGCGGGACTAGCAGATTACAATGAGCAGTTCTTC
>TRBJ2-7|.|TRBV11-2|.|13
CASSLVSGAEQYF
TGTGCCAGCAGCTTAGTTTCGGGCGCCGAGCAGTACTTC
>TRBJ2-1|TRBD2|TRBV9|.|15
CASSVWATGGPEQFF
TGTGCCAGCAGCGTATGGGCCACGGGGGGGCCCGAGCAGTTCTTC
>TRBJ2-5|TRBD2|TRBV24-1|.|15
CATSDISSGSETQYF
TGTGCCACCAGTGATATCAGTAGCGGGAGCGAGACCCAGTACTTC
>TRBJ2-3|.|TRBV15|many|14
CATSPAGEGDTQYF
TGTGCCACCAGCCCGGCAGGCGAGGGCGATACGCAGTATTTT
>TRBJ2-7|TRBD1|TRBV5-1|few|15
CASSWEGQGSLEQYF
TGCGCCAGCAGTTGGGAAGGACAGGGGTCCTTGGAGCAGTACTTC
>TRBJ1-5|.|TRBV28|few|12
CASSFSRQPQHF
TGTGCCAGCAGTTTTTCGCGGCAGCCCCAGCATTTT
>TRBJ1-1|TRBD1|TRBV7-6|.|15
CASSVPGQGGTEAFF
TGTGCCAGCAGCGTACCGGGACAGGGTGGCACTGAAGCTTTCTTT
>TRBJ1-4|TRBD1|TRBV20-1|.|13
CSAPGGQGLKLFF
TGCAGTGCACCCGGGGGACAGGGTTTAAAACTGTTTTTT
>TRBJ2-3|TRBD2|TRBV7-9|many|14
CASSQLAYTDTQYF
TGTGCCAGCAGCCAACTAGCGTATACAGATACGCAGTATTTT
>TRBJ2-1|.|TRBV6-2/TRBV6-3|few|12
CASSFPELEQFF
TGTGCCAGCAGTTTCCCCGAGCTAGAGCAGTTCTTC
>TRBJ1-2|.|TRBV4-1|.|14
CASSQPDEGPGYTF
TGCGCCAGCAGCCAACCAGATGAGGGGCCCGGCTACACCTTC
>TRBJ2-7|TRBD2|TRBV12-3/TRBV12-4|few|15
CASSSTSGRAYGQYF
TGTGCCAGCAGCTCGACTAGCGGGAGGGCTTACGGGCAGTACTTC
>TRBJ2-1|TRBD2|TRBV24-1|few|15
CATSDRDYDYNEQFF
TGTGCCACGAGCGACCGGGACTACGACTACAATGAGCAGTTCTTC
>TRBJ1-1|.|TRBV7-2|few|15
CASFSGTTMNTEAFF
TGTGCCAGCTTTTCCGGGACAACTATGAACACTGAAGCTTTCTTT
>TRBJ2-7|.|TRBV6-5|.|15
CASSYAPGIGNEQYF
TGTGCCAGCAGTTACGCGCCAGGGATCGGTAACGAGCAGTACTTC
>TRBJ1-2|.|TRBV4-3|.|17
CASSQDRTSHIPHGYTF
TGCGCCAGCAGCCAAGATCGGACCTCTCATATCCCCCATGGCTACACCTTC
>TRBJ2-3|TRBD1|TRBV2|.|14
CASSRGQSTDTQYF
TGTGCCAGCAGCAGGGGGCAGAGCACAGATACGCAGTATTTT
>TRBJ2-1|.|TRBV5-1|.|16
CASKEGGPQAYNEQFF
TGCGCCAGCAAAGAGGGGGGGCCTCAGGCCTACAATGAGCAGTTCTTC
>TRBJ2-7|.|TRBV12-3/TRBV12-4|.|14
CASSPPGWSYEQYF
TGTGCCAGCAGCCCTCCCGGATGGAGCTACGAGCAGTACTTC
>TRBJ1-4|.|TRBV9|.|14
CASSGGESYEKLFF
TGTGCCAGCAGCGGAGGGGAAAGCTACGAAAAACTGTTTTTT
>TRBJ2-7|.|TRBV9|few|13
CASSPTSAYEQYF
TGTGCCAGCAGCCCCACAAGCGCCTACGAGCAGTACTTC
>TRBJ2-1|TRBD2|TRBV5-1|many|17
CASSPSPLAGGRNEQFF
TGCGCCAGCAGCCCGTCCCCCCTAGCGGGGGGGCGGAATGAGCAGTTCTTC
>TRBJ1-1|TRBD1|TRBV12-3/TRBV12-4|few|15
CASSHSGQANTEAFF
TGTGCCAGCAGTCACTCGGGACAGGCAAACACTGAAGCTTTCTTT